The clone carrying this TCR beta chain was counted only a few times. Its antigen remains unidentified. The source of the sample is a study of T-cell reconstitution after alpha-beta-depleted transplantation in children. Study results and caveats: Some patients owed their high day-60 TCRbeta diversity to surviving recipient T cells and thymic progenitors.

TCRbeta library construction was performed incorporating unique molecular identifiers. Each CDR3 protein is one row after TCRdb ran MiXCR on the PCR reads. The profile covers fewer than 550,000 distinct CDR3 sequences, with about 10% appearing a single time and just over 2% taken by the ten largest. Trimming shortened V by 5 bases and J by 1 base, and 12 bases separated the two germline ends. The CDR3 spans 14 residues. In germline, CDR1 is SGHRS, CDR2 YFSETQ. The gene calls are TRBV5-1 and TRBJ2-5; D is ambiguous. The sequences come from PBMCs, collected before TCRalphabeta/CD19-depleted stem cell transplant. This TCR was recovered from a child aged 2-15 years with inherited bone marrow failure, due to receive a stem cell transplant. CDR3 sequence: CASRRKGGQETQYF. The CDR3 region has the DNA TGCGCCAGCAGGCGTAAGGGCGGCCAAGAGACCCAGTACTTC. The entire variable domain, with the rest obtained from reference TRBV5-1 and TRBJ2-5, is as follows: KAGVTQTPRYLIKTRGQQVTLSCSPISGHRSVSWYQQTPGQGLQFLFEYFSETQRNKGNFPGRFSGRQFSNSRSEMNVSTLELGDSALYLCASRRKGGQETQYFGPGTRLLVL.